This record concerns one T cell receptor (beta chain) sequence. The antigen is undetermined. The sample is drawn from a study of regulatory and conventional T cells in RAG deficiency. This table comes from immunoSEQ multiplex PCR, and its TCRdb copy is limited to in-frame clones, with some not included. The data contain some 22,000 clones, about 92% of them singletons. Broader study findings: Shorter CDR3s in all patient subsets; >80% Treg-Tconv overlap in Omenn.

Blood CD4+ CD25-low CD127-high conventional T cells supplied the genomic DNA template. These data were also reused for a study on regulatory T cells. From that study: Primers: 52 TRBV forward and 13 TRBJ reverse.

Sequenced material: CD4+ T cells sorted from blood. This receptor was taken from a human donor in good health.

The CDR3 spells CAWSRLAGAYNEQFF. DNA of the CDR3: TGTGCCTGGAGTAGGTTGGCGGGAGCTTACAATGAGCAGTTCTTC. The rearrangement links TRBV30 to TRBJ2-1, with 7 bases matching TRBD2. Germline CDR1 reads GTSNPN; CDR2 reads SVGIG (reference sequence). CDR3 size: 15 residues. With V trimmed by 2 bases and J by 4 bases, 8 bases remained unmatched.